Each of the 32 T cell receptor beta chains below was sequenced from the same sample in a study of cytomegalovirus exposure and HLA in healthy donors. It was with 60 Vbeta and 13 Jbeta primers that the PCR ran. Assay used: immunoSEQ multiplex PCR; TCRdb lists only in-frame clones, some missing. The table lists a few hundred thousand clones, about nine tenths of them singletons, with 1.7% in the top ten. The specimen sequenced was PBMCs. Source of these receptors: a girl aged 2-10 years in good health and CMV-seronegative.

The J gene is TRBJ1-1, the V gene TRBV6-5, with 7 bases lining up with TRBD1. In germline, CDR1 is MNHEY, CDR2 SVGAGI. The CDR3 spans 15 residues. With 6 bases clipped from V and 1 base from J, the junction kept 8 bases outside the gene matches. The CDR3 loop reads CASSLRQGGNTEAFF. The CDR3 nucleotides read TGTGCCAGCAGCCTGAGACAGGGTGGGAACACTGAAGCTTTCTTT.

This clone was counted a single time. V and J are TRBV6-1 and TRBJ1-5; D is undetermined. Deletions cut 1 base from V and 6 bases from J, with 10 bases between. Germline V CDR1 and CDR2: MNHNS, SASEGT. This CDR3 contains 14 residues. The CDR3 DNA reads TGTGCCAGCAGTGAAGACACCGTCCGTCAGCCCCAGCATTTT. Protein sequence: CASSEDTVRQPQHF.

This chain links TRBV19 with TRBJ1-5; TRBD1 might be the D (5 bases). Germline values: CDR1 LNHDA, CDR2 SQIVND (reference sequence). V was clipped by 3 bases and J by 3 bases, with 12 bases between them. The CDR3 is 15 amino acids. The CDR3 region is CASSMLDKINQPQHF. DNA of the CDR3: TGTGCCAGTAGTATGCTGGACAAAATCAATCAGCCCCAGCATTTT.

The chain employs TRBV27 and TRBJ2-1; tentative D call: TRBD2 (6 bases). The CDR3 is made up of 16 amino acids. Germline loops: CDR1 MNHEY, CDR2 SMNVEV (reference sequence). Trimming left V 2 bases short and J 5 bases short, with 16 bases between. In nucleotides, the CDR3 is TGTGCCAGCAGTTTAGAGGGACTTCTAGGAAACAATGAGCAGTTCTTC. Its protein is CASSLEGLLGNNEQFF.

V and J are TRBV6-5 and TRBJ1-2; D unresolved. Deletions cut 0 bases from V and 6 bases from J, with 14 bases between. Germline V gene sequence: CDR1 MNHEY, CDR2 SVGAGI. This CDR3 spans 15 amino acids. As DNA, the CDR3 is TGTGCCAGCAGTTACTCGTTAATTGGAGGGAATGGCTACACCTTC. Translating it yields CASSYSLIGGNGYTF.

This rearrangement joins TRBV19 to TRBJ2-1; D is perhaps TRBD2 (6 bases). Trimming stripped 7 bases from V and 8 bases from J, with 18 bases between. The CDR3 spans 14 residues. Germline V CDR1 and CDR2: LNHDA, SQIVND (reference sequence). CDR3 nucleotide sequence: TGTGCCAGTACCCCCGGGACTCGCCCGTATGAGCAGTTCTTC. Amino acids: CASTPGTRPYEQFF.

This clone was recorded once. The chain is built from TRBV10-1 and TRBJ2-2; D remains ambiguous. Germline V gene data show CDR1 as WNHNN and CDR2 as SYGVQD (reference sequence). This CDR3 is built from 13 residues. V was clipped by 3 bases and J by 5 bases, with 7 bases between them. The CDR3 sequence is CASSEDSTGELFF. In nucleotides, the CDR3 is TGCGCCAGCAGTGAAGACTCAACCGGGGAGCTGTTTTTT.

The chain couples TRBV29-1 to TRBJ2-2; 8 bases fit TRBD1. CDR3 length: 13 amino acids. V gave up 7 bases and J gave up 3 bases; unmatched junction bases: 4. Per germline, CDR1 SQVTM and CDR2 ANQGSEA. Here the CDR3 DNA reads TGCAGCGCTCGGACAGGGCACACCGGGGAGCTGTTTTTT. It is translated as CSARTGHTGELFF.

This clone was counted once. The chain is built from TRBV4-2 and TRBJ1-1; possibly TRBD1 for D (5 bases). Trimming removed 1 base at V and 6 bases at J, with 27 bases between. The CDR3 has 19 residues. The germline V gene has CDR1 LGHNA and CDR2 YNFKEQ. The CDR3 reads CASSQVFWGRDVFAAEAFF. For the CDR3, the DNA is TGTGCCAGCAGCCAAGTGTTTTGGGGGAGGGACGTCTTTGCTGCTGAAGCTTTCTTT.

The chain recombines TRBV7-9 with TRBJ2-4; 9 bases map to TRBD2. CDR1 SEHNR and CDR2 FQNEAQ come from the germline V gene (reference sequence). The CDR3 totals 15 residues. With V trimmed by 8 bases and J by 4 bases, 9 bases remained unmatched. CDR3 residues: CASELAGEMKNIQYF. CDR3 in DNA: TGTGCCAGCGAGTTAGCGGGAGAGATGAAAAACATTCAGTACTTC. Full variable domain (missing parts from reference TRBV7-9 and TRBJ2-4): DTGVSQNPRHKITKRGQNVTFRCDPISEHNRLYWYRQTLGQGPEFLTYFQNEAQLEKSRLLSDRFSAERPKGSFSTLEIQRTEQGDSAMYLCASELAGEMKNIQYFGAGTRLSVL.

V is TRBV7-9 and J is TRBJ2-7; D is unresolved. The CDR3 is 12 residues long. The V gene lost 4 bases and the J gene lost 3 bases, with 7 bases spanning the gap. Looked up from germline, CDR1 is SEHNR and CDR2 is FQNEAQ (reference sequence). The CDR3 bases are TGTGCCAGCAGCTCCATCGGCTACGAGCAGTACTTC. This codes for CASSSIGYEQYF.

The CDR3 reads CASSFWGREGGYTF. In DNA, the CDR3 is TGTGCCAGCAGTTTTTGGGGGCGAGAGGGTGGCTACACCTTC. The chain carries TRBV27 and TRBJ1-2, with D possibly being TRBD1 (6 bases). Between the trimmed V and J ends, which lost 3 bases and 7 bases, there was a span of 15 bases. The CDR3 sequence is 14 residues long. From germline, CDR1 is MNHEY and CDR2 SMNVEV (reference sequence).

The chain has TRBV6-5 and TRBJ1-3; 9 bases line up with TRBD1. There are 16 residues in the CDR3. Germline values: CDR1 MNHEY, CDR2 SVGAGI. J was trimmed by 3 bases and V by 2 bases; bases with no gene match: 5. CDR3 residues: CASSYGTGSGGNTIYF. CDR3 in DNA: TGTGCCAGCAGTTACGGGACAGGGTCCGGTGGAAACACCATATATTTT.

The V gene is TRBV4-1, the J gene TRBJ1-2; no reliable D call. Germline CDR1 reads MGHRA; CDR2 reads YSYEKL. Between the trimmed V and J ends, which lost 2 bases and 2 bases, there was a span of 3 bases. The CDR3 totals 12 residues. DNA for the CDR3: TGCGCCAGCAGCCAACAGAACTATGGCTACACCTTC. It encodes CASSQQNYGYTF.

The chain combines TRBV6-5 with TRBJ1-5; 8 positions agree with TRBD1. The CDR3 contains 14 residues. Germline-derived CDR1 and CDR2 are MNHEY and SVGAGI. With V trimmed by 2 bases and J by 6 bases, 3 bases remained unmatched. The CDR3: CASSYDRGGQPQHF. The DNA for the CDR3 is TGTGCCAGCAGTTACGACAGGGGAGGTCAGCCCCAGCATTTT.

The chain links TRBV10-3 to TRBJ2-3; 11 nucleotides line up with TRBD2. The CDR3 has 19 residues. Germline trimming cut 4 bases from V and 0 bases from J; bases unmatched to any gene: 12. Germline V gene sequence: CDR1 ENHRY, CDR2 SYGVKD. CDR3: CAISGGTSGVSGSTDTQYF. Written as DNA, the CDR3 is TGTGCCATCAGTGGTGGGACTAGCGGAGTTTCGGGAAGCACAGATACGCAGTATTTT.

This clone was found once. The chain is built from TRBV5-4 and TRBJ2-2; 7 nucleotides match TRBD2. Germline-derived CDR1 and CDR2 are SGHNT and YYREEE (reference sequence). The junction had 10 bases not matched to a gene; V was cut back by 1 base and J by 7 bases. The CDR3 covers 16 residues. The CDR3 coding sequence is TGTGCCAGCAGCTTGAGCGGGGCGGGGAAACTCGGGGAGCTGTTTTTT. This sequence encodes CASSLSGAGKLGELFF.

The chain recombines TRBV5-4 with TRBJ2-7; 12 positions match TRBD1. Trimming at V came to 4 bases and at J to 8 bases, leaving 10 bases not matched to a gene. The V gene's germline CDR1 is SGHNT and CDR2 YYREEE (reference sequence). CDR3 length: 15 residues. The CDR3 loop reads CASSPTGQGAQKQYF. The CDR3 DNA follows: TGTGCCAGCAGCCCGACGGGACAGGGGGCCCAAAAGCAGTACTTC.

V usage is TRBV5-8 and J usage is TRBJ2-1; TRBD2 agrees at 11 bases. V shed 1 base, J shed 9 bases, and the junction held 3 bases outside the gene matches. CDR1 and CDR2 (germline): SGHTS, YDEGEE. The CDR3 sequence is 14 residues long. This chain's CDR3 is CASSLFSGRVEQFF. CDR3 DNA sequence: TGTGCCAGCAGCTTGTTTAGCGGGAGGGTTGAGCAGTTCTTC.

The chain couples TRBV7-9 to TRBJ2-7, with D perhaps TRBD2 (5 bases). V was shortened by 6 bases and J by 3 bases, with 15 bases between the two germline ends. The CDR3 length is 14 residues. Germline CDR1 and CDR2: SEHNR and FQNEAQ (reference sequence). The CDR3 loop is CASRLDEGIYEQYF. Written as DNA, the CDR3 is TGTGCCAGCAGATTGGATGAGGGTATCTACGAGCAGTACTTC. The full variable domain, with the rest looked up from reference TRBV7-9 and TRBJ2-7, is DTGVSQNPRHKITKRGQNVTFRCDPISEHNRLYWYRQTLGQGPEFLTYFQNEAQLEKSRLLSDRFSAERPKGSFSTLEIQRTEQGDSAMYLCASRLDEGIYEQYFGPGTRLTVT.

V and J are TRBV11-2 and TRBJ1-2; 8 positions agree with TRBD1. Trimming cost V 4 bases and J 3 bases; bases outside gene matches: 13. Germline-derived CDR1 and CDR2 are SGHAT and FQNNGV. There are 17 residues in the CDR3. CDR3 amino acids: CASSSRTGSIRDYGYTF. The DNA of the CDR3 is TGTGCCAGCAGCTCCAGGACAGGGAGCATAAGGGACTATGGCTACACCTTC.

This chain links TRBV15 with TRBJ1-3; D gene ambiguous. V lost 4 bases and J lost 4, with 5 bases in between. CDR3 length equals 12 residues. Germline loops: CDR1 LNHNV, CDR2 YYDKDF (reference sequence). This chain's CDR3 is CATSTPGNTIYF. In nucleotides, the CDR3 is TGTGCCACCAGCACCCCGGGAAACACCATATATTTT.

This sequence joins TRBV13 and TRBJ1-4; 7 bases agree with TRBD1. Per germline, CDR1 PRHDT and CDR2 FYEKMQ (reference sequence). J was trimmed by 4 bases and V by 5 bases; bases with no gene match: 7. The CDR3 consists of 15 residues. CDR3 sequence: CASSPRDSLNEKLFF. DNA of the CDR3: TGTGCCAGCAGCCCCAGGGACAGCCTTAATGAAAAACTGTTTTTT.

The CDR3, as DNA: TGTGCCACCAGCCAACTAGGAGGCGAGCAGTACTTC. This codes for CATSQLGGEQYF. This chain uses TRBV15 with TRBJ2-7; weak D call: TRBD2 (5 bases). The V end lost 5 bases, the J end lost 6 bases, and 11 bases lay between the germline ends. Germline CDR1 is LNHNV and CDR2 is YYDKDF (reference sequence). The CDR3 is 12 amino acids.

CDR3 coding DNA: TGTGCCAGCAGCCGTGACGGGGGGTATCAGCCCCAGCATTTT. Translated, it gives CASSRDGGYQPQHF. The genes are TRBV11-2 and TRBJ1-5; a possible D gene is TRBD1 (5 bases). Germline V CDR1 and CDR2: SGHAT, FQNNGV. Trimming took 5 bases from V and 5 from J, leaving 13 bases between them. The CDR3 totals 14 residues.

This clone occurred once. The V call is TRBV2, the J call TRBJ1-5; possibly TRBD1 for D (6 bases). Per the germline V gene, CDR1 is SNHLY and CDR2 is FYNNEI. V was cut by 5 bases and J by 7 bases, with 12 bases left in between. The CDR3 covers 13 residues. This CDR3 reads CASSYRVYQPQHF. The CDR3 coding sequence is TGTGCCAGCAGTTACAGGGTGTACCAGCCCCAGCATTTT.

The V call is TRBV10-3, the J call TRBJ2-7, with D maybe TRBD2 (6 bases). CDR3 length: 15 residues. Trimming left V 6 bases short and J 3 bases short, with 18 bases between. The germline CDR1 and CDR2 sequences are ENHRY and SYGVKD. The CDR3: CAIRGSMGGGYEQYF. The DNA of the CDR3 is TGTGCCATCAGGGGGTCTATGGGGGGTGGCTACGAGCAGTACTTC.

The rearrangement joins TRBV5-4 to TRBJ2-7; a weak D match, TRBD2 (5 bases). This CDR3 spans 14 amino acids. Trimming took off 0 bases at V and 2 bases at J, with 9 bases between the two ends. In germline, CDR1 is SGHNT, CDR2 YYREEE (reference sequence). The CDR3 loop is CASSLGLGAYEQYF. Here the CDR3 DNA reads TGTGCCAGCAGCTTGGGACTGGGAGCCTACGAGCAGTACTTC.

V gene TRBV5-1 combines with J gene TRBJ2-6; D ambiguous. V lost 6 bases and J 0 bases, leaving 10 bases between the germline ends. This CDR3 region has 15 residues. Per the germline V gene, CDR1 is SGHRS and CDR2 is YFSETQ. The CDR3 region is CASTPLLSGANVLTF. The CDR3 DNA reads as TGCGCCAGCACTCCTTTACTCTCTGGGGCCAACGTCCTGACTTTC.

The CDR3 region has the DNA TGTGCCAGCAGTGAATTATCAGGACAGGGGGCACAGCCCCAGCATTTT. This sequence encodes CASSELSGQGAQPQHF. The chain links TRBV6-1 to TRBJ1-5, with 11 bases matching TRBD1. The CDR3 is 16 residues long. The germline gives CDR1 MNHNS, CDR2 SASEGT. With V trimmed by 2 bases and J by 7 bases, 7 bases remained unmatched.

This sequence joins TRBV28 and TRBJ1-2, with 9 bases matching TRBD1. The CDR3 spans 15 residues. The V segment lost 4 bases and the J segment 8 bases; nucleotides outside the gene matches: 11. The germline V gene has CDR1 MDHEN and CDR2 SYDVKM. The CDR3 DNA reads TGTGCCAGCAGTTCAAACCCACAGGGGGCGAAGGGCTACACCTTC. Its translation is CASSSNPQGAKGYTF.

The CDR3 reads CASSSGNQPQHF. As DNA, the CDR3 is TGTGCCAGCAGTTCTGGCAATCAGCCCCAGCATTTT. V and J are TRBV6-6 and TRBJ1-5; D is unresolved. The CDR3 sequence is 12 residues long. The V and J ends lost 4 bases and 2 bases respectively, with 3 bases between them. Germline assignment: CDR1 MNHNY and CDR2 SVGAGI (reference sequence).